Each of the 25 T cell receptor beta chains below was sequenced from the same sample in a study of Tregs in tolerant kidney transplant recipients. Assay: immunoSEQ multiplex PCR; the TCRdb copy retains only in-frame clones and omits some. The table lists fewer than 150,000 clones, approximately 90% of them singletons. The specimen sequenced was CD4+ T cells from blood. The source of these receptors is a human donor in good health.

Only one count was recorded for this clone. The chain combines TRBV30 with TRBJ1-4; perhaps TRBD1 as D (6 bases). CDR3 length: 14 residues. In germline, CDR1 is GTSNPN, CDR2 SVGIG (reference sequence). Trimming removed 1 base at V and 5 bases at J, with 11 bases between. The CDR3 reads CAWSGTVLNEKLFF. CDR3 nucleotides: TGTGCCTGGAGTGGGACAGTACTAAATGAAAAACTGTTTTTT.

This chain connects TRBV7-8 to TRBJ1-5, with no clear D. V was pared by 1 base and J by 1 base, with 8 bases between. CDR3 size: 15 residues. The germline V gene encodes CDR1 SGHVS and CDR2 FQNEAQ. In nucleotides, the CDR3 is TGTGCCAGCAGCTTAGTATTGGGGAGCAATCAGCCCCAGCATTTT. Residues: CASSLVLGSNQPQHF.

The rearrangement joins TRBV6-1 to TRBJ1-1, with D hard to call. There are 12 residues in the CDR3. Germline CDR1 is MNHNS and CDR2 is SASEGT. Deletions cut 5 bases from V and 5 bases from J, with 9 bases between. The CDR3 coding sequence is TGTGCCAGCAGTCTTCGGGGAACTGAAGCTTTCTTT. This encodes CASSLRGTEAFF.

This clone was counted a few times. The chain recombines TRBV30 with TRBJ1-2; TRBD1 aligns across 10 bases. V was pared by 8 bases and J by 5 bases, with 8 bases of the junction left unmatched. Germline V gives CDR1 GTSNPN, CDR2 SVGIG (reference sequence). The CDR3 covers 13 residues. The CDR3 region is CASRDRGWYGYTF. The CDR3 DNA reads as TGTGCCAGTCGGGACAGGGGTTGGTATGGCTACACCTTC.

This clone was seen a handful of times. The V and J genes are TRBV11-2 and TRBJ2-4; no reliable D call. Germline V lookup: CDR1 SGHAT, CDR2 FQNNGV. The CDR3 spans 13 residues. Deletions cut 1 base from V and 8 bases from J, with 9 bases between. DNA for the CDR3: TGTGCCAGCAGCTTAGGTCCAAGGGACATTCAGTACTTC. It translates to CASSLGPRDIQYF.

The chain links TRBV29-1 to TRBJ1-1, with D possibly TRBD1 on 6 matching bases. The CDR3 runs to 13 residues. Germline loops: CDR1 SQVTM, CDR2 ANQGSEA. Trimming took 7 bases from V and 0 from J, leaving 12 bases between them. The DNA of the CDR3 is TGCAGCGCCCCGGGGACAATGAACACTGAAGCTTTCTTT. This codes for CSAPGTMNTEAFF.

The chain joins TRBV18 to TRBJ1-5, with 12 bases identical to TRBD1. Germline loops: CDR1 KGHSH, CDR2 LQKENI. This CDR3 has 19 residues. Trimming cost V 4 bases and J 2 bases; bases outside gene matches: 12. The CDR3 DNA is TGTGCCAGCTCACGAATGGGGACAGGGGGCGATCTGGGCAATCAGCCCCAGCATTTT. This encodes CASSRMGTGGDLGNQPQHF.

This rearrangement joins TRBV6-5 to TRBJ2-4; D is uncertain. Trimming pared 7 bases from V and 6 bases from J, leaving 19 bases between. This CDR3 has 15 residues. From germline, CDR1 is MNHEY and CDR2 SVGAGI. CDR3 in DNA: TGTGCCAGCACCGATCGGGCCTTACGAGGAAACATTCAGTACTTC. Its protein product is CASTDRALRGNIQYF.

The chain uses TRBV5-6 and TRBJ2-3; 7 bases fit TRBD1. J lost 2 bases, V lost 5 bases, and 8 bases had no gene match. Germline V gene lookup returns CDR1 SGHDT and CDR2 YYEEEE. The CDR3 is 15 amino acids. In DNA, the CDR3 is TGTGCCAGCAGTTTTACCGGGACAGTCACAGATACGCAGTATTTT. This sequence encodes CASSFTGTVTDTQYF.

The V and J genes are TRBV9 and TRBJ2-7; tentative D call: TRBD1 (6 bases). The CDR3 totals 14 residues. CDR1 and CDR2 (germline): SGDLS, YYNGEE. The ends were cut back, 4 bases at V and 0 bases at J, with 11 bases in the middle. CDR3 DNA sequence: TGTGCCAGCAGCCCTGGGACAAACTCCTACGAGCAGTACTTC. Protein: CASSPGTNSYEQYF.

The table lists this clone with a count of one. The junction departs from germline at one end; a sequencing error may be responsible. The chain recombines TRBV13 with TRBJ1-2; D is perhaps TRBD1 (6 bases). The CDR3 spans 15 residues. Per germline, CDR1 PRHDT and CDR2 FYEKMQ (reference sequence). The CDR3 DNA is TGTGCCAGCAGTTTAGGTCGCGGGACAAACTATGGCTACACCTTC. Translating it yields CASSLGRGTNYGYTF.

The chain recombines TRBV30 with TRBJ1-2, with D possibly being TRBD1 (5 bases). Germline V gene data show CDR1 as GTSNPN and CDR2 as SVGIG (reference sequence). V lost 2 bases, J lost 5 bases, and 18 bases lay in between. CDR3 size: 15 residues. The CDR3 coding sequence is TGTGCCTGGAGTCTCTGGGACCGAGGTGGATATGGCTACACCTTC. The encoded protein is CAWSLWDRGGYGYTF.

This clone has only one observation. CDR3 nucleotides: TGCAGCGTGGGACGGGCAACTAATGAAAAACTGTTTTTT. The encoded protein is CSVGRATNEKLFF. The genes are TRBV29-1 and TRBJ1-4, with a tentative D call TRBD1 (5 bases). The CDR3 has 13 residues. Per the germline V gene, CDR1 is SQVTM and CDR2 is ANQGSEA. Trimming removed 6 bases at V and 0 bases at J, with 8 bases between.

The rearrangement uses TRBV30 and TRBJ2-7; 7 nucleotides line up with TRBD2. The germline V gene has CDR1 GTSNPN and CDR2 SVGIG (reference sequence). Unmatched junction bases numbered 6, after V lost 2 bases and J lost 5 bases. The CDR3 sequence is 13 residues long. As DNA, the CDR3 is TGTGCCTGGAGTATAAGCGGGGAAAACGAGCAGTACTTC. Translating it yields CAWSISGENEQYF.

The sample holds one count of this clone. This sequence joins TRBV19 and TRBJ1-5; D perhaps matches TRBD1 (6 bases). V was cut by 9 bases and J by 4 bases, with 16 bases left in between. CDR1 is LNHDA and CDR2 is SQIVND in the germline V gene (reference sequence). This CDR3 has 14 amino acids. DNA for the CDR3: TGTGCCAGCAGAGAGGGGGGCTGGAATCAGCCCCAGCATTTT. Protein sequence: CASREGGWNQPQHF.

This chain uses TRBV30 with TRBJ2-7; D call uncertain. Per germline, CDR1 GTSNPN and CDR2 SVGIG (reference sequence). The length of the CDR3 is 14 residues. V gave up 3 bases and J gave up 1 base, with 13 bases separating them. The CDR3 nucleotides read TGTGCCTGGAGCGCTCCGGGCGTTTCCTACGAGCAGTACTTC. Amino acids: CAWSAPGVSYEQYF.

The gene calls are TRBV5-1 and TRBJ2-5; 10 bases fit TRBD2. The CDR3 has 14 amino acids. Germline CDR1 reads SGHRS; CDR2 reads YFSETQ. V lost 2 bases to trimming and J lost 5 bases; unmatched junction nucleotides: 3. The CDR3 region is CASSFLAGEETQYF. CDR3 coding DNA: TGCGCCAGCAGCTTTCTAGCGGGAGAGGAGACCCAGTACTTC.

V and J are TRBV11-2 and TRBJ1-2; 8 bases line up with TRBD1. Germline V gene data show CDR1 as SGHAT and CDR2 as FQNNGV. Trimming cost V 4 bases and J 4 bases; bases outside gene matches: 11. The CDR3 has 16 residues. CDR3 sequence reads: CASSSLGGQEPYGYTF. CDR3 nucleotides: TGTGCCAGCAGCTCATTGGGGGGACAGGAACCCTATGGCTACACCTTC.

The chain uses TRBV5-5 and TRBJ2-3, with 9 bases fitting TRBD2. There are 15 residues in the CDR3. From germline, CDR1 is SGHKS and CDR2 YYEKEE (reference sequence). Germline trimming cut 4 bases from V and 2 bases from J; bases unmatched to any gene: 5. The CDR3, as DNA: TGTGCCAGCAGCACGGGGACTAGCTCCACAGATACGCAGTATTTT. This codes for CASSTGTSSTDTQYF.

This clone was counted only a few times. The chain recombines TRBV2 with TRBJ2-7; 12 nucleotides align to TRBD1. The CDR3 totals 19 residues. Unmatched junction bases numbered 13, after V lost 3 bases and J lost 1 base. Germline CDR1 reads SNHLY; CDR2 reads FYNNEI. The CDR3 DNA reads TGTGCCAGCAGTGAGGGACAGGGGGCGCGGGGCTACCGGTCCTACGAGCAGTACTTC. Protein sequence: CASSEGQGARGYRSYEQYF.

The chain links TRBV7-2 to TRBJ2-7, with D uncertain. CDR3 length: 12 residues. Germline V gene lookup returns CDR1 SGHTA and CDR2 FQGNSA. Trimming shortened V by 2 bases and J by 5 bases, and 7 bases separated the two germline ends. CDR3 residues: CASSLSANEQYF. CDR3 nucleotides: TGTGCCAGCAGCTTATCCGCGAACGAGCAGTACTTC. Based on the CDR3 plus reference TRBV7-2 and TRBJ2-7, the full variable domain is GAGVSQSPSNKVTEKGKDVELRCDPISGHTALYWYRQSLGQGLEFLIYFQGNSAPDKSGLPSDRFSAERTGGSVSTLTIQRTQQEDSAVYLCASSLSANEQYFGPGTRLTVT.

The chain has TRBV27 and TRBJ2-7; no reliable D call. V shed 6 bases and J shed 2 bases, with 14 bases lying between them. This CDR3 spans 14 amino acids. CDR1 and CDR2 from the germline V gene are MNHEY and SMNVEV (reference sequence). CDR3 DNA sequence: TGTGCCAGCAGGACCGAGACCAGGCCCTACGAGCAGTACTTC. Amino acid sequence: CASRTETRPYEQYF.

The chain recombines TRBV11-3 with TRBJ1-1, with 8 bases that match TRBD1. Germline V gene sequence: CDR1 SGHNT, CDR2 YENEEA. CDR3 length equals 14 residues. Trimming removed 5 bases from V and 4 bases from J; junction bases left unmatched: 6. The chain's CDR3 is CASSLQGDLTEAFF. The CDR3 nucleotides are TGTGCCAGCAGCCTACAGGGGGACCTCACTGAAGCTTTCTTT.

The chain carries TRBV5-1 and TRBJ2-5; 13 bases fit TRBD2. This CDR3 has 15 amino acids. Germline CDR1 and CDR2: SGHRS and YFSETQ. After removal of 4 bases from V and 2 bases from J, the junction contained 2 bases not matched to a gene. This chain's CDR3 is CASSPTSGRQETQYF. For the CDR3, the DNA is TGCGCCAGCAGCCCGACTAGCGGGAGGCAAGAGACCCAGTACTTC.

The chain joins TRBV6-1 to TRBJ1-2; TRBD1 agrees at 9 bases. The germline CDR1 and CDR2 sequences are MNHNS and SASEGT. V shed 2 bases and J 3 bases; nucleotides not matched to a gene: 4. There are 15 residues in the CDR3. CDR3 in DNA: TGTGCCAGCAGTGAACGGACAGGGGCTGACTATGGCTACACCTTC. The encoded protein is CASSERTGADYGYTF.